This TCR beta chain emerged from a study of CD8 T cells in Susac syndrome. TCR beta was sequenced from blood CD8+ and CD4+ T cells. V lost 4 bases and J lost 4, with 10 bases in between. This CDR3 has 13 amino acids. The germline V gene has CDR1 SQVTM and CDR2 ANQGSEA. RNA was extracted with the RNeasy kit, and a quantity of about 0.45 to 1 ug was reverse transcribed using random hexamers. TCR beta CDR3 was amplified by immunoSEQ covering 54 Vbeta and 13 Jbeta. TCRdb recomputed calls from the immunoSEQ multiplex PCR reads with MiXCR, one row per CDR3 protein. The profile shows about 200,000 distinct CDR3 sequences, 85% to 95% of them singletons.

Sequencing input: CD4+ T cells from PBMCs. The chain has TRBV29-1 and TRBJ1-4; no clear D. This TCR was sampled from a human donor in good health. CDR3 sequence: CSVVSQRNEKLFF. The CDR3, as DNA: TGCAGCGTTGTGTCGCAGCGTAATGAAAAACTGTTTTTT.